These 29 T cell receptor beta chains were all obtained from the same sample, sequenced in a study of blood T cell repertoires in COVID-19 (TCRdb year 2020). Library creation used the immunoSEQ multiplex PCR assay. Sourced from immuneACCESS, this table was stored by TCRdb with only in-frame sequences that have V and J called. A share of the clones is absent; for the studies checked, an unresolved V gene accounts for under half, and the remainder has no known explanation. This sample holds 50,000 to 55,000 clones; roughly 89% were observed only once. The ten largest clones add up to under 3.5% of the sample. Material for sequencing was peripheral blood. These receptors were obtained from a man older than 75 with acute or convalescent COVID-19.

The J gene is TRBJ2-3, the V gene TRBV11-2; 8 nucleotides match TRBD2. This CDR3 has 16 residues. Germline lookup yields CDR1 SGHAT and CDR2 FQNNGV. V shed 5 bases and J 3 bases; nucleotides not matched to a gene: 10. The CDR3 coding sequence is TGTGCCAGCAGCCCGGCGAGCGGGGGACGGACAGATACGCAGTATTTT. This sequence encodes CASSPASGGRTDTQYF. The whole variable domain, remainder taken from reference TRBV11-2 and TRBJ2-3, is EAGVAQSPRYKIIEKRQSVAFWCNPISGHATLYWYQQILGQGPKLLIQFQNNGVVDDSQLPKDRFSAERLKGVDSTLKIQPAKLEDSAVYLCASSPASGGRTDTQYFGPGTRLTVL.

J is TRBJ1-1 and V is TRBV3-1 (or the pseudogene TRBV3-2), with 8 bases matching TRBD1. V was pared by 7 bases and J by 0 bases, with 7 bases of the junction left unmatched. Germline-derived CDR1 and CDR2 are LGHDT and YNNKEL (reference sequence). The CDR3 is made up of 15 amino acids. The CDR3 region has the DNA TGTGCCAGCACCAACCGGGACAGGCTGAACACTGAAGCTTTCTTT. Translation: CASTNRDRLNTEAFF.

The V call is TRBV5-1, the J call TRBJ2-1, with a tentative D call TRBD1 (5 bases). Trimming left V 4 bases short and J 4 bases short, with 15 bases between. Germline values: CDR1 SGHRS, CDR2 YFSETQ. This CDR3 region has 15 residues. CDR3: CASSLGTGEYNEQFF. The CDR3 DNA follows: TGCGCCAGCAGCCTGGGTACAGGAGAATACAATGAGCAGTTCTTC.

This sequence joins TRBV3-1 (or the pseudogene TRBV3-2) and TRBJ2-5; 10 nucleotides match TRBD2. This CDR3 has 16 residues. The J segment lost 5 bases and the V segment lost 4 bases, leaving 10 bases of the junction unmatched. The germline gives CDR1 LGHDT, CDR2 YNNKEL (reference sequence). CDR3 residues: CASSPLSGGAWETQYF. CDR3 sequence (DNA): TGTGCCAGCAGCCCCCTGAGCGGGGGGGCGTGGGAGACCCAGTACTTC.

The chain links TRBV6-5 to TRBJ2-7, with TRBD1 identical over 7 bases. The length of the CDR3 is 13 residues. CDR1 and CDR2 (germline): MNHEY, SVGAGI. V lost 8 bases, J lost 4 bases, and 8 bases stayed unmatched. The CDR3: CASVTGAGYEQYF. The CDR3 nucleotides are TGTGCCAGCGTTACAGGGGCCGGGTACGAGCAGTACTTC.

This clone came up a few times. The chain recombines TRBV7-2 with TRBJ1-6; D gene unclear. Germline CDR1 reads SGHTA; CDR2 reads FQGNSA. Trimming removed 3 bases from V and 7 bases from J, with 4 bases in between. CDR3 length: 12 amino acids. The CDR3: CASSFSNSPLHF. Written as DNA, the CDR3 is TGTGCCAGCAGCTTCTCGAATTCACCCCTCCACTTT.

The chain recombines TRBV3-1 (or the pseudogene TRBV3-2) with TRBJ2-4; D is possibly TRBD1 (5 bases). Trimming took 1 base from V and 0 from J, leaving 7 bases between them. CDR3 length: 15 residues. Germline lookup yields CDR1 LGHDT and CDR2 YNNKEL (reference sequence). Here the CDR3 DNA reads TGTGCCAGCAGCCAAGGACAGCTAGCCAAAAACATTCAGTACTTC. Translated: CASSQGQLAKNIQYF.

Only a few counts were recorded for this clone. The chain joins TRBV4-1 to TRBJ2-5, with 8 bases matching TRBD1. The CDR3 sequence is 15 residues long. J lost 5 bases, V lost 1 base, and 6 bases had no gene match. Per the germline V gene, CDR1 is MGHRA and CDR2 is YSYEKL. This CDR3 is CASSQATGGPETQYF. The CDR3 bases are TGCGCCAGCAGCCAAGCTACAGGGGGTCCCGAGACCCAGTACTTC.

The rearrangement links TRBV18 to TRBJ2-3, with 8 bases matching TRBD2. This CDR3 contains 15 residues. V gave up 3 bases and J gave up 6 bases; unmatched junction bases: 8. Germline CDR1 KGHSH, CDR2 LQKENI. The CDR3 sequence: CASSPAGGQGDTQYF. CDR3 nucleotide sequence: TGTGCCAGCTCACCTGCGGGGGGCCAGGGGGATACGCAGTATTTT.

CDR3 DNA: TGTGCCAGTGTCCCAGGGCCCGGGAGGACTGAAGCTTTCTTT. It yields the protein CASVPGPGRTEAFF. The V gene is TRBV19, the J gene TRBJ1-1, with D perhaps TRBD1 (5 bases). Germline V gene data show CDR1 as LNHDA and CDR2 as SQIVND (reference sequence). Trimming shortened V by 8 bases and J by 5 bases, and 18 bases separated the two germline ends. The CDR3 runs 14 residues.

In nucleotides, the CDR3 is TGTGCCAGCAGCCACCGGGTCCGAGAGACTGAAGCTTTCTTT. It translates to CASSHRVRETEAFF. The rearrangement links TRBV14 to TRBJ1-1; D not certain. This CDR3 spans 14 amino acids. Germline values: CDR1 SGHDN, CDR2 FVKESK. Trimming removed 3 bases at V and 5 bases at J, with 13 bases between.

This rearrangement joins TRBV7-8 to TRBJ1-1; D is unclear. Deletions cut 0 bases from V and 7 bases from J, with 9 bases between. The CDR3 sequence is 13 residues long. Germline CDR1 is SGHVS and CDR2 is FQNEAQ. CDR3 in DNA: TGTGCCAGCAGCTTAGCCAGCCGGGGTGAAGCTTTCTTT. Amino acid sequence: CASSLASRGEAFF.

This chain uses TRBV12-5 with TRBJ2-2; 7 positions match TRBD1. Germline loops: CDR1 LGHNT, CDR2 FRNRAP. This CDR3 comprises 20 residues. The J segment lost 2 bases and the V segment lost 8 bases, leaving 23 bases of the junction unmatched. The CDR3 nucleotides read TGTGCTAGTAACCTCTCGGGCGCCAGGGGGTACAGGTCAAACACCGGGGAGCTGTTTTTT. Its translation is CASNLSGARGYRSNTGELFF.

CDR3 DNA sequence: TGTGCCAGCAGCCCCACCCGGACAGGGAACTATGGCTACACCTTC. It translates to CASSPTRTGNYGYTF. The chain joins TRBV13 to TRBJ1-2; 8 bases are a match to TRBD1. The CDR3 covers 15 residues. V shed 5 bases and J 2 bases; nucleotides not matched to a gene: 7. Germline V gene lookup returns CDR1 PRHDT and CDR2 FYEKMQ (reference sequence).

This clone was found once. J is TRBJ1-4 and V is TRBV7-2; TRBD1 agrees at 8 bases. This CDR3 comprises 16 residues. V was pared by 2 bases and J by 3 bases, with 5 bases of the junction left unmatched. Germline V lookup: CDR1 SGHTA, CDR2 FQGNSA. As DNA, the CDR3 is TGTGCCAGCAGCTTACGGGCAGGGGGCTCTAATGAAAAACTGTTTTTT. Its protein is CASSLRAGGSNEKLFF.

V usage is TRBV29-1 and J usage is TRBJ2-3, with a weak D call TRBD2 (5 bases). Trimming shortened V by 4 bases and J by 6 bases, and 11 bases separated the two germline ends. The CDR3 sequence is 12 residues long. Germline V lookup: CDR1 SQVTM, CDR2 ANQGSEA. CDR3 in DNA: TGCAGCGTTGCTCGGGATCCGGATACGCAGTATTTT. Residues: CSVARDPDTQYF.

The chain employs TRBV7-9 and TRBJ2-1; 10 bases are shared with TRBD1. CDR3 length: 15 residues. The germline gives CDR1 SEHNR, CDR2 FQNEAQ (reference sequence). Trimming removed 3 bases from V and 5 bases from J; junction bases left unmatched: 4. The DNA for the CDR3 is TGTGCCAGCAGCTTCAGGACAGGGGGTAACAATGAGCAGTTCTTC. Translation: CASSFRTGGNNEQFF.

This clone showed up just once. The CDR3 nucleotides read TGTGCCACTTCCCCGAGAAGCACAGATACGCAGTATTTT. This encodes CATSPRSTDTQYF. V gene TRBV5-6 combines with J gene TRBJ2-3; D is unresolved. The CDR3 sequence is 13 residues long. Trimming left V 9 bases short and J 0 bases short, with 11 bases between. Germline V gives CDR1 SGHDT, CDR2 YYEEEE.

This clone turned up a few times. The V call is TRBV5-5, the J call TRBJ1-1, with 8 positions matching TRBD1. The CDR3 is 13 residues long. Trimming at V came to 5 bases and at J to 4 bases, leaving 4 bases not matched to a gene. Germline CDR1 reads SGHKS; CDR2 reads YYEKEE (reference sequence). CDR3 sequence reads: CASSRGQGTEAFF. The CDR3 nucleotides read TGTGCCAGCAGTCGCGGACAGGGCACTGAAGCTTTCTTT.

The chain joins TRBV19 to TRBJ1-2, with D unclear. This CDR3 has 13 residues. The ends were cut back, 2 bases at V and 8 bases at J, with 12 bases in the middle. Germline CDR1 and CDR2: LNHDA and SQIVND (reference sequence). The CDR3 reads CASSISGRPGYTF. CDR3 nucleotide sequence: TGTGCCAGTAGTATATCGGGGAGGCCCGGCTACACCTTC.

This clone was recorded a few times. The V call is TRBV11-2, the J call TRBJ2-2; a weak D match, TRBD1 (5 bases). Trimming took off 6 bases at V and 1 base at J, with 9 bases between the two ends. This CDR3 has 14 amino acids. Germline V gene data show CDR1 as SGHAT and CDR2 as FQNNGV. CDR3 residues: CASRPTGNTGELFF. The CDR3 DNA reads TGTGCCAGCAGGCCTACAGGGAACACCGGGGAGCTGTTTTTT.

This chain uses TRBV18 with TRBJ2-5, with 9 positions matching TRBD1. The CDR3 has 14 residues. V dropped 4 bases and J dropped 1; count of bases not matched to a gene: 1. Germline V gene sequence: CDR1 KGHSH, CDR2 LQKENI. CDR3 protein: CASSQDRGQETQYF. Written as DNA, the CDR3 is TGTGCCAGCTCACAGGACAGGGGCCAAGAGACCCAGTACTTC.

This sequence joins TRBV12-3 or TRBV12-4 and TRBJ1-5; D possibly corresponds to TRBD1 (6 bases). With 2 bases removed from V and 9 bases from J, the gap between germline ends came to 11 bases. The CDR3 has 13 residues. The CDR3, as DNA: TGTGCCAGCAGTTTATCTGTGGACAGGCCCCAGCATTTT. This encodes CASSLSVDRPQHF.

V gene TRBV7-9 combines with J gene TRBJ1-5; the D gene is possibly TRBD1 (5 bases). The CDR3 has 14 amino acids. Trimming pared 2 bases from V and 3 bases from J, leaving 8 bases between. Germline CDR1 and CDR2: SEHNR and FQNEAQ (reference sequence). The CDR3 DNA sequence: TGTGCCAGCAGCTTAAAAGGGGTCAATCAGCCCCAGCATTTT. Amino acid sequence: CASSLKGVNQPQHF.

The V gene is TRBV7-9, the J gene TRBJ1-2; TRBD1 matches at 7 bases. V lost 5 bases, J lost 3 bases, and 9 bases stayed unmatched. This CDR3 contains 15 residues. Germline CDR1 is SEHNR and CDR2 is FQNEAQ (reference sequence). This CDR3 reads CASSNGTAPYYGYTF. The CDR3 coding sequence is TGTGCCAGCAGCAACGGGACAGCCCCTTACTATGGCTACACCTTC.

The chain recombines TRBV9 with TRBJ1-3; possibly TRBD1 for D (5 bases). The CDR3 has 17 amino acids. Trimming removed 6 bases at V and 0 bases at J, with 19 bases between. Germline loops: CDR1 SGDLS, CDR2 YYNGEE. CDR3 residues: CASTGGEVFSSGNTIYF. The DNA for the CDR3 is TGTGCCAGCACCGGAGGGGAGGTTTTCAGCTCTGGAAACACCATATATTTT.

This clone has a single count. The chain recombines TRBV18 with TRBJ2-7, with 16 bases identical to TRBD2. Germline V CDR1 and CDR2: KGHSH, LQKENI. V shed 3 bases, J shed 4 bases, and the junction held 6 bases outside the gene matches. The CDR3 consists of 17 residues. CDR3 sequence reads: CASSPSGLAGGIYEQYF. CDR3 nucleotide sequence: TGTGCCAGCTCACCCTCGGGACTAGCGGGGGGGATTTACGAGCAGTACTTC.

The chain combines TRBV25-1 with TRBJ1-1, with D possibly TRBD1 on 5 matching bases. V lost 8 bases to trimming and J lost 8 bases, with 12 bases between them. The CDR3 contains 11 residues. Germline assignment: CDR1 MGHDK and CDR2 SYGVNS. CDR3 DNA: TGTGCCAGCTCTCGGGGGGGGGAAGCTTTCTTT. It encodes CASSRGGEAFF. Based on the CDR3 plus reference TRBV25-1 and TRBJ1-1, the full variable domain is EADIYQTPRYLVIGTGKKITLECSQTMGHDKMYWYQQDPGMELHLIHYSYGVNSTEKGDLSSESTVSRIRTEHFPLTLESARPSHTSQYLCASSRGGEAFFGQGTRLTVV.

This clone showed up just once. The rearrangement links TRBV10-3 to TRBJ2-5; unclear D gene. The CDR3 covers 15 residues. V was pared by 0 bases and J by 5 bases, with 13 bases between. In germline, CDR1 is ENHRY, CDR2 SYGVKD. The CDR3 DNA is TGTGCCATCAGTGAGTCAATTAGTAATGCGGAGACCCAGTACTTC. The encoded protein is CAISESISNAETQYF.